This entry lists 6 T cell receptor beta chains sequenced from one sample in a study of blood T cells in healthy people across ages (dated by TCRdb to the mid-2010s). Libraries came from 5' RACE. The sequencing machine was an Illumina HiSeq 2500. A second roughly 6 to 12 cycle PCR used a sample-barcoded 5' primer and a J-beta primer mix. TCRdb trimmed the raw reads at Q25, called clones with MiXCR and kept productive beta chains. Rows matching on CDR3 protein sequence are summarized as one entry with the most common DNA and genes. The sample yields about 770,000 distinct CDR3 sequences; under 45% were counted once. The ten top clones hold around 21% of the sample. Source material: blood. The source is a man aged 55-75 years in good health.

In its sample, this clonotype was seen a few times. The chain joins TRBV6-6 to TRBJ2-1, with D uncertain. The CDR3 spans 13 residues. Germline V CDR1 and CDR2: MNHNY, SVGAGI (reference sequence). V dropped 4 bases and J dropped 8 bases, with 12 bases sitting between them. CDR3 bases: TGTGCCAGCAGTTCCCTTCAACTCGATGAGCAGTTCTTC. Translation: CASSSLQLDEQFF.

The count of this clonotype is one. The chain employs TRBV20-1 and TRBJ2-1; D might be TRBD2 (6 bases). This CDR3 has 12 residues. Trimming shortened V by 2 bases and J by 9 bases, and 11 bases separated the two germline ends. Germline CDR1 reads DFQATT; CDR2 reads SNEGSKA (reference sequence). The CDR3 here is CSARSHGGEQFF. CDR3 bases: TGCAGTGCTAGATCCCACGGGGGTGAGCAGTTCTTC.

V usage is TRBV30 and J usage is TRBJ2-5, with a tentative D call TRBD1 (6 bases). V was cut by 3 bases and J by 11 bases, with 19 bases left in between. This CDR3 spans 13 amino acids. Germline V CDR1 and CDR2: GTSNPN, SVGIG (reference sequence). The CDR3 loop reads CAWSPGVSRGQYF. The CDR3 DNA follows: TGTGCCTGGAGCCCAGGGGTCTCCCGAGGGCAGTACTTC.

This chain connects TRBV15 to TRBJ2-1, with TRBD2 matching 12 bases. Trimming cost V 0 bases and J 8 bases; bases outside gene matches: 8. The CDR3 loop spans 17 amino acids. CDR1 is LNHNV and CDR2 is YYDKDF in the germline V gene (reference sequence). DNA for the CDR3: TGTGCCACCAGCAGAGACTTGACTAGCGGGGGTGGGGATGAGCAGTTCTTC. Translation: CATSRDLTSGGGDEQFF.

This clonotype came up a few times. The J gene is TRBJ1-4, the V gene TRBV7-2; 8 nucleotides match TRBD1. The junction had 7 bases not matched to a gene; V was cut back by 2 bases and J by 5 bases. There are 16 residues in the CDR3. The V gene's germline CDR1 is SGHTA and CDR2 FQGNSA. CDR3 DNA sequence: TGTGCCAGCAGCTTATCCCCGCCAGGGGGCAATGAAAAACTGTTTTTT. Protein: CASSLSPPGGNEKLFF. Supplemented by reference TRBV7-2 and TRBJ1-4, the full variable domain reads GAGVSQSPSNKVTEKGKDVELRCDPISGHTALYWYRQSLGQGLEFLIYFQGNSAPDKSGLPSDRFSAERTGGSVSTLTIQRTQQEDSAVYLCASSLSPPGGNEKLFFGSGTQLSVL.

The CDR3 protein is CASSAGSSGAYNEQFF. For the CDR3, the DNA is TGTGCCAGCAGCGCCGGAAGTTCGGGGGCCTACAATGAGCAGTTCTTC. The J gene is TRBJ2-1, the V gene TRBV9; a weak D match, TRBD2 (6 bases). This CDR3 spans 16 amino acids. Trimming left V 3 bases short and J 2 bases short, with 15 bases between. Germline V gene lookup returns CDR1 SGDLS and CDR2 YYNGEE.